This is a list of T cell receptor beta chains from one sample in a study of blood T cell repertoires in COVID-19. Profiled with immunoSEQ multiplex PCR; TCRdb holds only in-frame clones, not every one. The sample holds some 210,000 clones, approximately 88% seen once. Sequenced: PBMCs or T cells enriched from blood (not recorded which). These receptor sequences come from a man between 18 and 29 years old with acute COVID-19. Each CDR3 is given with its conserved first and last residue. D genes are given only for firm matches. For some rows the clone size is stated as once, few or many, or as a class when expanded; others skip it.

d_gene: -
v_gene: TRBV12-5
j_gene: TRBJ2-5
abundance: many
CDR3nt: TGTGCTAGTGGTATCCAGGGGACAGAGACCCAGTACTTC
CDR3aa: CASGIQGTETQYF

d_gene: -
v_gene: TRBV9
j_gene: TRBJ1-6
abundance: -
CDR3nt: TGTGCCAGCAGCCAATTTTCAGGCAGGGTGAATAATTCACCCCTCCACTTT
CDR3aa: CASSQFSGRVNNSPLHF

d_gene: TRBD1
v_gene: TRBV30
j_gene: TRBJ1-4
abundance: -
CDR3nt: TGTGCCTGCCCAGCTCGACAGGGGGCAGGTGAAAAACTGTTTTTT
CDR3aa: CACPARQGAGEKLFF

d_gene: -
v_gene: TRBV19
j_gene: TRBJ1-2
abundance: -
CDR3nt: TGTGCCAGTAGTATTATAGACAGCTATGGCTACACCTTC
CDR3aa: CASSIIDSYGYTF

d_gene: -
v_gene: TRBV7-8
j_gene: TRBJ2-5
abundance: -
CDR3nt: TGTGCCAGCAGCCCCCGGGGCCCGCGGGACCTCGGAGAGGAGACCCAGTACTTC
CDR3aa: CASSPRGPRDLGEETQYF

d_gene: -
v_gene: TRBV6-1
j_gene: TRBJ2-7
abundance: once
CDR3nt: TGTGCCAGCAGTGAAATACAGGTAACCTACGAGCAGTACTTC
CDR3aa: CASSEIQVTYEQYF

d_gene: TRBD1
v_gene: TRBV5-8
j_gene: TRBJ1-2
abundance: -
CDR3nt: TGTGCCAGCAGCTACTTACAGGGGGCGGGTGGCTACACCTTC
CDR3aa: CASSYLQGAGGYTF

d_gene: -
v_gene: TRBV30
j_gene: TRBJ1-6
abundance: -
CDR3nt: TGTGCCTGGAGTGTACTGCCATACTCCTATAATTCACCCCTCCACTTT
CDR3aa: CAWSVLPYSYNSPLHF

d_gene: TRBD1
v_gene: TRBV30
j_gene: TRBJ1-2
abundance: -
CDR3nt: TGTGCCTGGGACAAAACAGGGGGGCGAGGCTACACCTTC
CDR3aa: CAWDKTGGRGYTF

d_gene: TRBD1
v_gene: TRBV6-5
j_gene: TRBJ2-7
abundance: -
CDR3nt: TGTGCCAGCAGATCCCGGACAGGGGGCGCGGACGAGCAGTACTTC
CDR3aa: CASRSRTGGADEQYF

d_gene: -
v_gene: TRBV20-1
j_gene: TRBJ2-3
abundance: few
CDR3nt: TGCAGTGCCAACACAGATACGCAGTATTTT
CDR3aa: CSANTDTQYF

d_gene: TRBD1
v_gene: TRBV25-1
j_gene: TRBJ1-1
abundance: -
CDR3nt: TGTGCCAGCAGTGACACAGGGGGGAACACTGAAGCTTTCTTT
CDR3aa: CASSDTGGNTEAFF

d_gene: -
v_gene: TRBV10-1
j_gene: TRBJ2-7
abundance: -
CDR3nt: TGCGCCAGCAGTGACAGATTCTACGAGCAGTACTTC
CDR3aa: CASSDRFYEQYF

d_gene: -
v_gene: TRBV19
j_gene: TRBJ2-2
abundance: -
CDR3nt: TGTGCCAGTAGTATAGATGTGGGAGTCGGCACCGGGGAGCTGTTTTTT
CDR3aa: CASSIDVGVGTGELFF

d_gene: TRBD2
v_gene: TRBV2
j_gene: TRBJ2-1
abundance: -
CDR3nt: TGTGCCAGCATAGCGGGAGGGTTGGGTGAGCAGTTCTTC
CDR3aa: CASIAGGLGEQFF

d_gene: -
v_gene: TRBV29-1
j_gene: TRBJ2-2
abundance: -
CDR3nt: TGCAGCGTTGATCAACTGAACACCGGGGAGCTGTTTTTT
CDR3aa: CSVDQLNTGELFF

d_gene: TRBD1
v_gene: TRBV29-1
j_gene: TRBJ2-7
abundance: -
CDR3nt: TGCAGCGTTGAGGAAGGGGGCAGGACAGGGAGGTTTGAGCAGTACTTC
CDR3aa: CSVEEGGRTGRFEQYF

d_gene: -
v_gene: TRBV24-1
j_gene: TRBJ2-1
abundance: -
CDR3nt: TGTGCCACCAGTGAGCCGGGACTGAACAATGAGCAGTTCTTC
CDR3aa: CATSEPGLNNEQFF

d_gene: -
v_gene: TRBV13
j_gene: TRBJ2-2
abundance: few
CDR3nt: TGTGCCAGCAGCTTGTCTAGTTACACCGGGGAGCTGTTTTTT
CDR3aa: CASSLSSYTGELFF

d_gene: TRBD1
v_gene: TRBV5-5
j_gene: TRBJ2-3
abundance: -
CDR3nt: TGTGCCAGCAGCTTACAGGGGTTTGTGACAGATACGCAGTATTTT
CDR3aa: CASSLQGFVTDTQYF

d_gene: TRBD2
v_gene: TRBV10-2
j_gene: TRBJ2-1
abundance: -
CDR3nt: TGCGCCAGCAGTGAGTCACTAGCGGGACTTGAGCAGTTCTTC
CDR3aa: CASSESLAGLEQFF

d_gene: -
v_gene: TRBV7-8
j_gene: TRBJ1-6
abundance: -
CDR3nt: TGTGCCAGCAGCTTTGATCCCAGCTCCTATAATTCACCCCTCCACTTT
CDR3aa: CASSFDPSSYNSPLHF

d_gene: TRBD1
v_gene: TRBV28
j_gene: TRBJ2-7
abundance: few
CDR3nt: TGTGCCAGCAGCATGGGACAGGGGACCTACGAGCAGTACTTC
CDR3aa: CASSMGQGTYEQYF

d_gene: -
v_gene: TRBV4-1
j_gene: TRBJ2-2
abundance: -
CDR3nt: TGCGCCAGCAGCCGGACACGACGGGCCGGGGAGCTGTTTTTT
CDR3aa: CASSRTRRAGELFF

d_gene: TRBD1
v_gene: TRBV4-2
j_gene: TRBJ1-4
abundance: -
CDR3nt: TGTGCCAGCAGCCGTAGACAGGGGTATAATGAAAAACTGTTTTTT
CDR3aa: CASSRRQGYNEKLFF

d_gene: TRBD1
v_gene: TRBV28
j_gene: TRBJ1-4
abundance: -
CDR3nt: TGTGCCAGCAGTTTAGGGGGACAGGGGTCGGTTACTGAAAAACTGTTTTTT
CDR3aa: CASSLGGQGSVTEKLFF

d_gene: -
v_gene: TRBV5-8
j_gene: TRBJ1-6
abundance: -
CDR3nt: TGTGCCAGCAGCTTCGTACAGGTTGATTCACCCCTCCACTTT
CDR3aa: CASSFVQVDSPLHF

d_gene: TRBD2
v_gene: TRBV25-1
j_gene: TRBJ2-7
abundance: once
CDR3nt: TGTGCCAGCAGGCCCGGGACTAGCGCCTACGAGCAGTACTTC
CDR3aa: CASRPGTSAYEQYF

d_gene: TRBD1
v_gene: TRBV7-9
j_gene: TRBJ1-2
abundance: -
CDR3nt: TGTGCCAGCAGCTTAGAGGTGACAGGGGACGGCTACACCTTC
CDR3aa: CASSLEVTGDGYTF

d_gene: TRBD2
v_gene: TRBV9
j_gene: TRBJ2-3
abundance: few
CDR3nt: TGTGCCACCAATAAAATACGGACTAGCGGGACCCCGACAGATACGCAGTATTTT
CDR3aa: CATNKIRTSGTPTDTQYF

d_gene: TRBD1
v_gene: TRBV13
j_gene: TRBJ1-1
abundance: few
CDR3nt: TGTGCCAGCAGCTCCCGACAGGGGGCGCGGACTGAAGCTTTCTTT
CDR3aa: CASSSRQGARTEAFF

d_gene: -
v_gene: TRBV6-5
j_gene: TRBJ1-2
abundance: -
CDR3nt: TGTGCCAGCAGTTACTACGACAGGAACTATGGCTACACCTTC
CDR3aa: CASSYYDRNYGYTF

d_gene: -
v_gene: TRBV4-1
j_gene: TRBJ1-2
abundance: -
CDR3nt: TGCGCCAGCAGCCAAGTCGGGGGGTCTGATGGCTACACCTTC
CDR3aa: CASSQVGGSDGYTF

d_gene: TRBD1
v_gene: TRBV7-9
j_gene: TRBJ2-7
abundance: -
CDR3nt: TGTGCCAGCAGTCTGACAGGGGGCGCCTACGAGCAGTACTTC
CDR3aa: CASSLTGGAYEQYF

d_gene: TRBD1
v_gene: TRBV2
j_gene: TRBJ2-3
abundance: once
CDR3nt: TGTGCCAGCAGTACCGGGACAGGGGGCGGAGATACGCAGTATTTT
CDR3aa: CASSTGTGGGDTQYF

d_gene: -
v_gene: TRBV4-1
j_gene: TRBJ2-3
abundance: -
CDR3nt: TGCGCCAGCAGCCCGAAAAATTCTAGCGCAGATACGCAGTATTTT
CDR3aa: CASSPKNSSADTQYF

d_gene: TRBD2
v_gene: TRBV2
j_gene: TRBJ2-1
abundance: once
CDR3nt: TGTGCCAGCGGACCTAGCGGGAGCAATGAGCAGTTCTTC
CDR3aa: CASGPSGSNEQFF

d_gene: -
v_gene: TRBV28
j_gene: TRBJ2-7
abundance: -
CDR3nt: TGTGCCAGCAGCAGACGCTGGGTCAGGCCCTACGAGCAGTACTTC
CDR3aa: CASSRRWVRPYEQYF

d_gene: TRBD1
v_gene: TRBV19
j_gene: TRBJ1-5
abundance: -
CDR3nt: TGTGCCAGTAGTATGCCTGCGCAGGGGGCTTTTCAGCCCCAGCATTTT
CDR3aa: CASSMPAQGAFQPQHF

d_gene: TRBD1
v_gene: TRBV2
j_gene: TRBJ1-1
abundance: -
CDR3nt: TGTGCCAGCCAAGGGACAGTGAGTCGGGGGACTGAAGCTTTCTTT
CDR3aa: CASQGTVSRGTEAFF